A selection of T cell receptor beta chains follows, all from one sample in a study of response to subunit inactivated influenza vaccine. TCRdb recomputed calls from the RT-PCR reads with MiXCR, one row per CDR3 protein. The sample comprises approximately 700,000 distinct CDR3 sequences, around a sixth of which are singletons, and roughly 12% rests with the top ten. The material sequenced was PBMCs from blood, taken about 11 days after vaccination. These receptors were collected from a man over 45 who received an inactivated influenza vaccine. Both conserved end residues are part of each CDR3. A D gene is named only where the DNA matches it firmly. Expanded clones are given a class, and other clones once, few, many or no size at all.

v_gene: TRBV6-2/TRBV6-3; abundance: NA; d_gene: NA; j_gene: TRBJ1-1; CDR3aa: CASSYTGGVTEAFF; CDR3nt: TGTGCCAGCAGCTATACTGGGGGAGTCACTGAAGCTTTCTTT
v_gene: TRBV7-9; abundance: few; d_gene: NA; j_gene: TRBJ2-7; CDR3aa: CASSPLNGGHEQYF; CDR3nt: TGTGCCAGCAGCCCGCTCAACGGGGGACACGAGCAGTACTTC
v_gene: TRBV28; abundance: NA; d_gene: TRBD1; j_gene: TRBJ2-7; CDR3aa: CASNPATNRGFYEQYF; CDR3nt: TGTGCCAGCAACCCGGCGACAAACAGGGGTTTCTACGAGCAGTACTTC
v_gene: TRBV20-1; abundance: NA; d_gene: TRBD2; j_gene: TRBJ2-7; CDR3aa: CSARDGTSDYEQYF; CDR3nt: TGCAGTGCTAGAGATGGGACTAGTGACTACGAGCAGTACTTC
v_gene: TRBV20-1; abundance: NA; d_gene: NA; j_gene: TRBJ1-5; CDR3aa: CSARRSRAGNQPQHF; CDR3nt: TGCAGTGCTAGAAGGTCCAGGGCTGGCAATCAGCCCCAGCATTTT
v_gene: TRBV7-6; abundance: NA; d_gene: NA; j_gene: TRBJ2-3; CDR3aa: CASSLEALGAQYF; CDR3nt: TGTGCCAGCAGCTTAGAGGCGCTAGGTGCGCAGTATTTT
v_gene: TRBV11-1; abundance: many; d_gene: TRBD2; j_gene: TRBJ2-3; CDR3aa: CASSSTRTSGATIADTQYF; CDR3nt: TGTGCCAGCAGCTCGACTAGGACTAGCGGGGCCACCATTGCAGATACGCAGTATTTT
v_gene: TRBV6-2/TRBV6-3; abundance: many; d_gene: TRBD2; j_gene: TRBJ2-7; CDR3aa: CASSSVGLLAGYEQYF; CDR3nt: TGTGCCAGCAGTTCCGTCGGTCTACTAGCGGGGTACGAGCAGTACTTC
v_gene: TRBV5-1; abundance: few; d_gene: TRBD1; j_gene: TRBJ2-1; CDR3aa: CASSKAGTGNNEQFF; CDR3nt: TGCGCCAGCAGCAAAGCCGGGACAGGGAACAATGAGCAGTTCTTC
v_gene: TRBV7-9; abundance: NA; d_gene: TRBD2; j_gene: TRBJ2-7; CDR3aa: CASSLELAGSDEQYF; CDR3nt: TGTGCCAGCAGCTTAGAACTAGCGGGGTCGGACGAGCAGTACTTC
v_gene: TRBV30; abundance: NA; d_gene: NA; j_gene: TRBJ1-5; CDR3aa: CAWSVQDGAQPQHF; CDR3nt: TGTGCCTGGAGTGTACAGGACGGGGCTCAGCCCCAGCATTTT
v_gene: TRBV19; abundance: few; d_gene: TRBD1; j_gene: TRBJ1-2; CDR3aa: CASSLRDRGFGYTF; CDR3nt: TGTGCCAGTAGTCTCCGGGACAGGGGGTTTGGCTACACCTTC
v_gene: TRBV5-1; abundance: few; d_gene: NA; j_gene: TRBJ1-4; CDR3aa: CASSTGTLSEKLFF; CDR3nt: TGCGCCAGCAGCACCGGGACGCTTTCTGAAAAACTGTTTTTT
v_gene: TRBV20-1; abundance: few; d_gene: NA; j_gene: TRBJ2-7; CDR3aa: CSARYVVDYEQYF; CDR3nt: TGCAGTGCTAGATATGTTGTGGACTACGAGCAGTACTTC
v_gene: TRBV29-1; abundance: NA; d_gene: NA; j_gene: TRBJ1-1; CDR3aa: CSVEVNTNTEAFF; CDR3nt: TGCAGCGTTGAAGTTAACACCAACACTGAAGCTTTCTTT
v_gene: TRBV7-6; abundance: NA; d_gene: TRBD1; j_gene: TRBJ1-3; CDR3aa: CASSLAGGENTIYF; CDR3nt: TGTGCCAGCAGCTTAGCAGGGGGCGAAAACACCATATATTTT
v_gene: TRBV6-1; abundance: NA; d_gene: TRBD1; j_gene: TRBJ1-5; CDR3aa: CASSDGGGLHQPQHF; CDR3nt: TGTGCCAGCAGTGACGGAGGGGGCCTGCATCAGCCCCAGCATTTT
v_gene: TRBV7-2; abundance: few; d_gene: NA; j_gene: TRBJ1-5; CDR3aa: CASSQTLGSHQPQHF; CDR3nt: TGTGCCAGCAGCCAAACTCTCGGGTCCCATCAGCCCCAGCATTTT
v_gene: TRBV2; abundance: NA; d_gene: NA; j_gene: TRBJ2-1; CDR3aa: CASSGRTDAYNEQFF; CDR3nt: TGTGCCAGCAGTGGACGCACAGACGCCTACAATGAGCAGTTCTTC
v_gene: TRBV20-1; abundance: few; d_gene: TRBD1; j_gene: TRBJ1-1; CDR3aa: CSARETGDTEAFF; CDR3nt: TGCAGTGCTAGGGAGACAGGGGACACTGAAGCTTTCTTT
v_gene: TRBV3-1; abundance: NA; d_gene: TRBD2; j_gene: TRBJ2-7; CDR3aa: CASSQVIAGGEQYF; CDR3nt: TGTGCCAGCAGCCAAGTAATAGCGGGAGGCGAGCAGTACTTC
v_gene: TRBV12-3/TRBV12-4; abundance: NA; d_gene: NA; j_gene: TRBJ2-3; CDR3aa: CASSFVASVDTQYF; CDR3nt: TGTGCCAGCAGTTTTGTTGCTAGCGTAGATACGCAGTATTTT
v_gene: TRBV7-2; abundance: few; d_gene: NA; j_gene: TRBJ2-3; CDR3aa: CASSSLVLPTDTQYF; CDR3nt: TGTGCCAGCAGTTCACTTGTCCTGCCCACAGATACGCAGTATTTT
v_gene: TRBV4-1; abundance: few; d_gene: TRBD1; j_gene: TRBJ2-7; CDR3aa: CASSQWTGPYEQYF; CDR3nt: TGCGCCAGCAGCCAGTGGACAGGGCCCTACGAGCAGTACTTC
v_gene: TRBV7-9; abundance: NA; d_gene: TRBD1; j_gene: TRBJ1-4; CDR3aa: CASSQQRDRGLFF; CDR3nt: TGTGCCAGCAGCCAGCAGCGGGACAGGGGTCTGTTTTTT
v_gene: TRBV4-1; abundance: many; d_gene: TRBD1; j_gene: TRBJ1-2; CDR3aa: CASSKPGQYYGYTF; CDR3nt: TGCGCCAGCAGCAAACCGGGACAGTACTATGGCTACACCTTC
v_gene: TRBV5-6; abundance: few; d_gene: NA; j_gene: TRBJ2-3; CDR3aa: CASSFFRGSTDTQYF; CDR3nt: TGTGCCAGCAGCTTTTTCCGCGGGAGCACAGATACGCAGTATTTT
v_gene: TRBV5-1; abundance: NA; d_gene: TRBD1; j_gene: TRBJ1-2; CDR3aa: CASSLEQPTGAAF; CDR3nt: TGCGCCAGCAGCTTGGAACAGCCAACAGGGGCAGCCTTC
v_gene: TRBV7-9; abundance: few; d_gene: TRBD1; j_gene: TRBJ1-1; CDR3aa: CASSSAGTGRAGEAFF; CDR3nt: TGTGCCAGCAGCTCAGCCGGGACAGGGAGGGCTGGTGAAGCTTTCTTT
v_gene: TRBV7-2; abundance: NA; d_gene: TRBD1; j_gene: TRBJ1-4; CDR3aa: CASSIRQGRNEKLFF; CDR3nt: TGTGCCAGCAGCATACGACAGGGGAGGAATGAAAAACTGTTTTTT
v_gene: TRBV10-1; abundance: NA; d_gene: NA; j_gene: TRBJ2-2; CDR3aa: CASSEMRAGELFF; CDR3nt: TGCGCCAGCAGTGAAATGCGGGCCGGGGAGCTGTTTTTT
v_gene: TRBV7-9; abundance: few; d_gene: NA; j_gene: TRBJ1-2; CDR3aa: CASSFIGADYGYTF; CDR3nt: TGTGCCAGCAGCTTCATCGGGGCCGACTATGGCTACACCTTC
v_gene: TRBV6-5; abundance: NA; d_gene: TRBD1; j_gene: TRBJ1-2; CDR3aa: CASSYSYQGEGGYTF; CDR3nt: TGTGCCAGCAGTTACTCGTATCAGGGGGAGGGAGGCTACACCTTC
v_gene: TRBV29-1; abundance: few; d_gene: NA; j_gene: TRBJ1-2; CDR3aa: CSVEFGALRGGYTF; CDR3nt: TGCAGCGTTGAATTTGGGGCCCTGCGGGGGGGCTACACCTTC
v_gene: TRBV18; abundance: few; d_gene: TRBD2; j_gene: TRBJ2-5; CDR3aa: CASSPPSRGGETQYF; CDR3nt: TGTGCCAGCTCACCCCCCTCACGGGGGGGCGAGACCCAGTACTTC
v_gene: TRBV12-3/TRBV12-4; abundance: many; d_gene: TRBD1; j_gene: TRBJ1-5; CDR3aa: CASSLDREDQPQHF; CDR3nt: TGTGCCAGCAGCCTGGACAGGGAGGATCAGCCCCAGCATTTT
v_gene: TRBV25-1; abundance: few; d_gene: NA; j_gene: TRBJ1-2; CDR3aa: CASSGGDNGYTF; CDR3nt: TGTGCCAGCAGTGGAGGGGATAACGGCTACACCTTC
v_gene: TRBV7-2; abundance: many; d_gene: NA; j_gene: TRBJ2-5; CDR3aa: CASSPDRKETQYF; CDR3nt: TGTGCCAGCAGCCCCGACAGGAAAGAGACCCAGTACTTC
v_gene: TRBV7-9; abundance: few; d_gene: TRBD2; j_gene: TRBJ2-3; CDR3aa: CASSRLAGIQDTQYF; CDR3nt: TGTGCCAGCAGCCGTCTAGCGGGAATTCAGGATACGCAGTATTTT
v_gene: TRBV20-1; abundance: NA; d_gene: NA; j_gene: TRBJ2-7; CDR3aa: CSARDLEGRYEQYF; CDR3nt: TGCAGTGCTAGAGATCTGGAGGGGCGGTACGAGCAGTACTTC
v_gene: TRBV3-1; abundance: NA; d_gene: TRBD1; j_gene: TRBJ2-7; CDR3aa: CASSQDPGTGKYF; CDR3nt: TGTGCCAGCAGCCAAGATCCCGGGACAGGGAAGTACTTC
v_gene: TRBV15; abundance: few; d_gene: TRBD1; j_gene: TRBJ2-7; CDR3aa: CATSSRTGGLYEQYF; CDR3nt: TGTGCCACCAGCAGCCGGACAGGGGGTTTGTACGAGCAGTACTTC
v_gene: TRBV7-3; abundance: few; d_gene: NA; j_gene: TRBJ2-2; CDR3aa: CASSFLGTDTGELFF; CDR3nt: TGTGCCAGCAGCTTTTTGGGGACGGACACCGGGGAGCTGTTTTTT
v_gene: TRBV5-1; abundance: many; d_gene: TRBD2; j_gene: TRBJ2-1; CDR3aa: CASSPTGTSAYNEQFF; CDR3nt: TGCGCCAGCAGCCCAACAGGGACTAGCGCCTACAATGAGCAGTTCTTC
v_gene: TRBV29-1; abundance: many; d_gene: NA; j_gene: TRBJ2-1; CDR3aa: CSVARWDLGNEQFF; CDR3nt: TGCAGCGTTGCCAGGTGGGACCTAGGCAATGAGCAGTTCTTC